These 3 T cell receptor beta chains share one sample of origin, sequenced in a study of monozygotic twins with inflammatory bowel disease. From its re-call of the 5' RACE reads, TCRdb lists each CDR3 protein once, without DNA. This table holds fewer than 550,000 distinct CDR3 sequences. The sequencing sample was made of blood. These receptors originate from a human donor with ulcerative colitis or Crohn's disease, or a healthy co-twin of an affected twin (not recorded which).

CDR3 protein: CASSPVGGTYNEQFF. The chain carries TRBV7-3 and TRBJ2-1; TCRdb returns TRBD1, unconfirmable since there is no DNA. CDR3 size: 15 residues. Germline CDR1 and CDR2: SGHTA and FQGTGA.

The chain recombines TRBV5-6 with TRBJ2-1; TCRdb gives TRBD1 as the D gene, but with no DNA this cannot be confirmed. The CDR3 has 15 amino acids. In germline, CDR1 is SGHDT, CDR2 YYEEEE. The CDR3 here is CASSLGQGHYNEQFF.

The gene calls are TRBV5-3 and TRBJ1-6; TCRdb calls TRBD1, which cannot be checked without DNA. TRBV5-3 is an ORF, with its function uncertain. The CDR3 loop spans 15 amino acids. CDR3 loop: CARSQDREYNSPLHF.